The sequence of this T cell receptor beta chain was determined in a study of shared T cell receptors in the human thymus. Only in-frame clones appear in the TCRdb table, and some are missing; sequencing was by immunoSEQ multiplex PCR. Of hundreds of thousands of clones in the sample, over 75% were seen once. The CDR3 covers 16 residues. The trim removed 7 bases at V and 0 bases at J, leaving 6 bases unmatched. The germline gives CDR1 MNHEY, CDR2 SMNVEV (reference sequence). These data were also filed under a second study, of human thymus T cells. That paper adds: Corrective cardiac surgery supplied the resected thymus tissue. Related reports documented highly overlapping thymic repertoires among unrelated individuals.

The V gene is TRBV27, the J gene TRBJ2-2; 9 bases are shared with TRBD2. The clonotype comes from a boy in the first two years of life with a congenital heart defect. Material: thymocytes. CDR3 bases: TGTGCCAGCAAAACTAGCGGGCCATCGAACACCGGGGAGCTGTTTTTT. It translates to CASKTSGPSNTGELFF.